One and the same sample provided the 21 T cell receptor beta chains below, sequenced in a study of human T cells and chemical hapten exposure. TCRdb processed the RACE reads anew with MiXCR; each CDR3 protein has one entry. The data hold about 300,000 distinct CDR3 sequences, with 5% to 6.5% observed a single time. Indicated time point: pre-sensitization, week 0. Specified treatment: therapeutic diphenylcyclopropenone sensitization with weekly scalp DPC. The sequences come from whole blood, collected in connection with sensitization to the hapten diphenylcyclopropenone (DPC). These TCRs come from a woman aged 18-29 years with alopecia areata. Some clones in this sample may be carry-over from other donors' samples.

Only a few counts were recorded for this clonotype. The chain links TRBV24-1 to TRBJ2-3, with 10 bases fitting TRBD1. Unmatched junction bases numbered 11, after V lost 7 bases and J lost 2 bases. CDR1 and CDR2 (germline): KGHDR, SFDVKD. The CDR3 loop spans 17 amino acids. The DNA of the CDR3 is TGTGCCACCAGCACCGGGACAGGGGTCGAAATCACAGATACGCAGTATTTT. This encodes CATSTGTGVEITDTQYF.

In its sample, this clonotype was seen a few times. This chain links TRBV6-5 with TRBJ1-1; TRBD1 matches at 7 bases. Germline assignment: CDR1 MNHEY and CDR2 SVGAGI. The J segment lost 5 bases and the V segment lost 2 bases, leaving 5 bases of the junction unmatched. This CDR3 region has 14 residues. The CDR3 coding sequence is TGTGCCAGCAGTTACAGGCAGGGGGGGACTGAAGCTTTCTTT. It encodes CASSYRQGGTEAFF.

V is TRBV6-1 and J is TRBJ2-3; D perhaps matches TRBD1 (6 bases). The CDR3 length is 14 residues. Germline-derived CDR1 and CDR2 are MNHNS and SASEGT. V was pared by 5 bases and J by 2 bases, with 11 bases between. CDR3 bases: TGTGCCAGCAGTTGGGGGCCCAACACAGATACGCAGTATTTT. It specifies CASSWGPNTDTQYF.

This clonotype was counted a few times. CDR3 amino acids: CASSLTPGPNTEAFF. CDR3 bases: TGTGCCAGCAGCTTAACGCCGGGACCAAACACTGAAGCTTTCTTT. The chain employs TRBV7-2 and TRBJ1-1, with a weak D call TRBD1 (5 bases). The CDR3 is 15 residues long. Trimming cost V 2 bases and J 2 bases, with 12 bases left between them. Germline assignment: CDR1 SGHTA and CDR2 FQGNSA.

The table lists this clonotype with a few counts. This chain joins TRBV20-1 and TRBJ2-3, with 13 bases identical to TRBD2. Germline V lookup: CDR1 DFQATT, CDR2 SNEGSKA (reference sequence). The CDR3 is 16 residues long. The V and J ends lost 5 bases and 2 bases, in that order; junction bases with no gene match: 7. The DNA of the CDR3 is TGCAGTGCTCGCCGACTAGCGGGGGGTATCACAGATACGCAGTATTTT. It yields the protein CSARRLAGGITDTQYF.

The chain combines TRBV12-3 or TRBV12-4 with TRBJ1-6; no firm D call. This CDR3 has 14 residues. Trimming took off 4 bases at V and 4 bases at J, with 8 bases between the two ends. DNA of the CDR3: TGTGCCAGCAGTTCTCAGGCTTATAATTCACCCCTCCACTTT. This translates into CASSSQAYNSPLHF.

J is TRBJ2-3 and V is TRBV5-1; no clear D. Looked up from germline, CDR1 is SGHRS and CDR2 is YFSETQ. Trimming pared 1 base from V and 6 bases from J, leaving 18 bases between. The length of the CDR3 is 16 residues. The CDR3 loop is CASSLLITQGRDTQYF. The CDR3 DNA sequence: TGCGCCAGCAGCTTGCTTATTACACAAGGCAGGGATACGCAGTATTTT.

This clonotype was counted ten times or more. The genes are TRBV11-3 and TRBJ2-3; D is unclear. V was shortened by 0 bases and J by 4 bases, with 5 bases between the two germline ends. CDR3 length: 13 amino acids. Germline V gene data show CDR1 as SGHNT and CDR2 as YENEEA. The CDR3 coding sequence is TGTGCCAGCAGCTTAGATTTGTCAGATACGCAGTATTTT. This gives the protein CASSLDLSDTQYF.

This clonotype was detected many times. The genes are TRBV4-1 and TRBJ2-7; D not resolved. V dropped 1 base and J dropped 2 bases, with 12 bases sitting between them. Per germline, CDR1 MGHRA and CDR2 YSYEKL. CDR3 length equals 15 residues. The CDR3 here is CASSQGLPSTYEQYF. CDR3 bases: TGCGCCAGCAGCCAAGGTCTCCCATCAACCTACGAGCAGTACTTC.

This clonotype has a count of ten or more. This rearrangement joins TRBV5-1 to TRBJ2-1, with D perhaps matching TRBD2 (6 bases). V lost 1 base and J lost 5, with 16 bases in between. Germline CDR1 and CDR2: SGHRS and YFSETQ. CDR3 length equals 16 residues. The CDR3 spells CASSLQDYLLDNEQFF. CDR3 DNA sequence: TGCGCCAGCAGCTTGCAGGACTACCTTTTAGACAATGAGCAGTTCTTC.

This clonotype was seen repeatedly, ten times or more. The rearrangement links TRBV5-6 to TRBJ1-5; D not certain. V was pared by 0 bases and J by 0 bases, with 13 bases between. The CDR3 runs 17 residues. CDR1 is SGHDT and CDR2 is YYEEEE in the germline V gene. CDR3 sequence: CASSLGRPPLSNQPQHF. The CDR3 bases are TGTGCCAGCAGCTTGGGACGGCCGCCCCTTAGCAATCAGCCCCAGCATTTT.

This clonotype was detected a few times. The gene calls are TRBV4-2 and TRBJ2-1, with 14 bases that match TRBD2. Germline CDR1 is LGHNA and CDR2 is YNFKEQ. Losses at the gene ends were 6 bases for V and 10 bases for J; bases not matched to a gene: 8. The CDR3 is 15 amino acids. The CDR3 protein is CASRPGLAGEVEQFF. The CDR3, as DNA: TGTGCCAGCAGGCCGGGACTAGCGGGGGAGGTCGAGCAGTTCTTC.

V usage is TRBV2 and J usage is TRBJ1-2; D gene uncertain. CDR1 and CDR2 (germline): SNHLY, FYNNEI. CDR3 length: 15 amino acids. Trimming stripped 7 bases from V and 5 bases from J, with 20 bases between. The CDR3 here is CASTPESTVVYGYTF. For the CDR3, the DNA is TGTGCCAGCACCCCCGAGAGTACAGTTGTGTATGGCTACACCTTC.

This clonotype was observed at least ten times. J is TRBJ1-1 and V is TRBV4-2; D unresolved. CDR1 is LGHNA and CDR2 is YNFKEQ in the germline V gene. The CDR3 extends over 15 amino acids. Trimming shortened V by 0 bases and J by 0 bases, and 8 bases separated the two germline ends. CDR3: CASSQETEMNTEAFF. As DNA, the CDR3 is TGTGCCAGCAGCCAAGAAACCGAAATGAACACTGAAGCTTTCTTT.

The chain links TRBV11-2 to TRBJ2-1; D call uncertain. Trimming left V 5 bases short and J 6 bases short, with 14 bases between. CDR3 length equals 14 residues. The germline gives CDR1 SGHAT, CDR2 FQNNGV. The CDR3 nucleotides read TGTGCCAGCAGCCCCGAGCGCATAACCAATGAGCAGTTCTTC. Protein: CASSPERITNEQFF.

The genes are TRBV25-1 and TRBJ1-5; D call uncertain. Trimming left V 4 bases short and J 1 base short, with 11 bases between. The CDR3 has 15 amino acids. Germline V gene data show CDR1 as MGHDK and CDR2 as SYGVNS. The CDR3 here is CASSATGHSNQPQHF. The CDR3 DNA reads as TGTGCCAGCAGTGCCACTGGTCACAGCAATCAGCCCCAGCATTTT.

The V gene is TRBV27, the J gene TRBJ1-5; D is uncertain. Trimming removed 5 bases at V and 12 bases at J, with 17 bases between. Germline assignment: CDR1 MNHEY and CDR2 SMNVEV (reference sequence). The CDR3 is made up of 13 amino acids. The CDR3 region is CASSPSRTGNQHF. CDR3 DNA sequence: TGTGCCAGCAGTCCTTCTCGTACGGGCAACCAGCATTTT.

This clonotype was seen repeatedly, ten times or more. The V and J genes are TRBV5-6 and TRBJ2-3, with D unresolved. V was trimmed by 1 base and J by 4 bases, leaving 10 bases between them. This CDR3 region has 14 residues. Per the germline V gene, CDR1 is SGHDT and CDR2 is YYEEEE. For the CDR3, the DNA is TGTGCCAGCAGCTTGACCGGGTTTCCAGATACGCAGTATTTT. Translating gives CASSLTGFPDTQYF. Variable domain in full (rest from reference TRBV5-6 and TRBJ2-3): DAGVTQSPTHLIKTRGQQVTLRCSPKSGHDTVSWYQQALGQGPQFIFQYYEEEERQRGNFPDRFSGHQFPNYSSELNVNALLLGDSALYLCASSLTGFPDTQYFGPGTRLTVL.

This clonotype showed up many times. This sequence joins TRBV29-1 and TRBJ1-4; tentative D call: TRBD1 (6 bases). This CDR3 is built from 11 residues. V gave up 4 bases and J gave up 11 bases, with 11 bases separating them. From germline, CDR1 is SQVTM and CDR2 ANQGSEA. CDR3 amino acids: CSVAGGQKLFF. The CDR3 nucleotides read TGCAGCGTTGCTGGGGGCCAGAAACTGTTTTTT. Variable domain in full (rest from reference TRBV29-1 and TRBJ1-4): SAVISQKPSRDICQRGTSLTIQCQVDSQVTMMFWYRQQPGQSLTLIATANQGSEATYESGFVIDKFPISRPNLTFSTLTVSNMSPEDSSIYLCSVAGGQKLFFGSGTQLSVL.

This clonotype has more than one count but fewer than ten. This may stem from a read error, because a much larger clone lies one nucleotide away. This chain uses TRBV7-3 with TRBJ2-3; no firm D call. Deletions cut 1 base from V and 1 base from J, with 3 bases between. CDR1 SGHTA and CDR2 FQGTGA come from the germline V gene. The CDR3 is 13 amino acids. The CDR3 DNA reads as TGTGCCAGCAGCTTAATGGGCACAGATACGCAGTATTTT. It translates to CASSLMGTDTQYF.

This clonotype has more than one count but fewer than ten. V usage is TRBV5-1 and J usage is TRBJ2-1; D call uncertain. The CDR3 consists of 15 residues. The germline V and J ends were trimmed by 0 bases and 9 bases, with 16 bases remaining between them. Germline assignment: CDR1 SGHRS and CDR2 YFSETQ. This CDR3 is CASSLERPKEGEQFF. The CDR3, as DNA: TGCGCCAGCAGCTTGGAGAGGCCCAAGGAAGGTGAGCAGTTCTTC.